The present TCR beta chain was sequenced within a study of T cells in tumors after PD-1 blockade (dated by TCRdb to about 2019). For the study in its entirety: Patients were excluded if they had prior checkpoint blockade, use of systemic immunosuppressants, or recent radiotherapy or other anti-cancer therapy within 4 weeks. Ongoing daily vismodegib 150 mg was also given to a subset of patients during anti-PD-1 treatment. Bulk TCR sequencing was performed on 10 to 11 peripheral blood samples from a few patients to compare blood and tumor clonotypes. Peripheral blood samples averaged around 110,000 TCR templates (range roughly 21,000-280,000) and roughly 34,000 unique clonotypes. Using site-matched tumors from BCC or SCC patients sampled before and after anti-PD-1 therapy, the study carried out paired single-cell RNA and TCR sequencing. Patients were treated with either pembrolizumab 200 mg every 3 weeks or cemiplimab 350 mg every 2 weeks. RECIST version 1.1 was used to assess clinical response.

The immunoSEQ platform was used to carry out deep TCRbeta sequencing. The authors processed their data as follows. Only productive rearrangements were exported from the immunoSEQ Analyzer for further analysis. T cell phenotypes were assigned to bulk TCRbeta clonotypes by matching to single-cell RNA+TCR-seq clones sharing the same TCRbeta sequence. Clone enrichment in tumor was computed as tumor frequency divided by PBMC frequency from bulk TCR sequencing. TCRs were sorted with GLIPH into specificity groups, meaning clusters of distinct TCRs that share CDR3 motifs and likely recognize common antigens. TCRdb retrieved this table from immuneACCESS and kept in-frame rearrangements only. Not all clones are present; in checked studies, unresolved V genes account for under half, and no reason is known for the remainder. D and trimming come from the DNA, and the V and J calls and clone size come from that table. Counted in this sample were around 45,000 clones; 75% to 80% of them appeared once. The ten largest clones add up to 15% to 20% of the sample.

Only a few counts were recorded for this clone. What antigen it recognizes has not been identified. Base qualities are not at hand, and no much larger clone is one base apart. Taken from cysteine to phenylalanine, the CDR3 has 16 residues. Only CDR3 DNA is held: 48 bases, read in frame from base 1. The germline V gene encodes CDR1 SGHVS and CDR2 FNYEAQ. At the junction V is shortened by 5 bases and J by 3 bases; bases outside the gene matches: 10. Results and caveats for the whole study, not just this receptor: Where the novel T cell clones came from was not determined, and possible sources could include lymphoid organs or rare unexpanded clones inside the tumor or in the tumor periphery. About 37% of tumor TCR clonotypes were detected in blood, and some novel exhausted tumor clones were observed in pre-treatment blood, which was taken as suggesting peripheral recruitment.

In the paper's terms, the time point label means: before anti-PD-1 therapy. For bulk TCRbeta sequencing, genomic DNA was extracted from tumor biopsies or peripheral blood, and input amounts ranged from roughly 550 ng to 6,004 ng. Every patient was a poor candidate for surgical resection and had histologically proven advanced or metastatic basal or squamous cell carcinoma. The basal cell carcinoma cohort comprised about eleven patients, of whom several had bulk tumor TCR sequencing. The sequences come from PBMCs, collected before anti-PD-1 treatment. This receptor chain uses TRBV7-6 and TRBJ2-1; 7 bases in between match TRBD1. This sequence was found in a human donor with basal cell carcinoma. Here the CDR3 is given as CASSPNPAGGYNEQFF. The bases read TGTGCCAGCAGCCCAAATCCGGCAGGGGGCTACAATGAGCAGTTCTTC. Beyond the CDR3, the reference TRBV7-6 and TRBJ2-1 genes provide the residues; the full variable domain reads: GAGVSQSPRYKVTKRGQDVALRCDPISGHVSLYWYRQALGQGPEFLTYFNYEAQQDKSGLPNDRFSAERPEGSISTLTIQRTEQRDSAMYRCASSPNPAGGYNEQFFGPGTRLTVL.